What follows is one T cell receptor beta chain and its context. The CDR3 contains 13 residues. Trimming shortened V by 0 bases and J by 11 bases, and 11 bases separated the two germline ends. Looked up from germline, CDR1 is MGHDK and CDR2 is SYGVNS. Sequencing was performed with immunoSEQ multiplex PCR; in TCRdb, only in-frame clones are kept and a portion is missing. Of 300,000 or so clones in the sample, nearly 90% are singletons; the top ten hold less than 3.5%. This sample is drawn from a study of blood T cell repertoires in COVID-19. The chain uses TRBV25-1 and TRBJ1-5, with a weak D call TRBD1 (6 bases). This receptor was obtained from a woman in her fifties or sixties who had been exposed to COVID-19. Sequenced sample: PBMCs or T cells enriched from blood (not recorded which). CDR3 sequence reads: CASSEYIWDTQHF. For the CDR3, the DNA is TGTGCCAGCAGTGAATATATATGGGACACCCAGCATTTT.